The 10 T cell receptor beta chains reported below all come from one sample, sequenced in a study of CD8+CD57+ T cells in acquired aplastic anemia. The study profiled TCR beta VDJ and CDR3 using genomic DNA as template. TCRdb reanalysed the reads using MiXCR and keeps one entry per CDR3 protein. The sample lists just over 150,000 distinct CDR3 sequences, about 50% occurring once. Only patients with CD8+CD57+ cell expansion on flow cytometry were chosen for sequencing. Material: sorted CD4+, CD8+, or CD8+CD57+ T cells (not recorded which) from PBMCs. The source is a human donor with aplastic anemia.

V and J are TRBV7-2 and TRBJ2-2; 7 nucleotides line up with TRBD2. After removal of 3 bases from V and 5 bases from J, the junction contained 12 bases not matched to a gene. Germline CDR1 SGHTA, CDR2 FQGNSA. The CDR3 is 17 residues long. CDR3 residues: CASSFGTLREGTGELFF. The CDR3 DNA reads as TGTGCCAGCAGCTTCGGAACCCTTAGGGAGGGAACCGGGGAGCTGTTTTTT.

This clonotype showed up many times. The CDR3 coding sequence is TGCGCCAGCACCCTAGCCGACAATGAGCAGTTCTTC. As protein: CASTLADNEQFF. This rearrangement joins TRBV5-1 to TRBJ2-1; TRBD2 might be the D (5 bases). The CDR3 extends over 12 amino acids. The V gene's germline CDR1 is SGHRS and CDR2 YFSETQ. The V gene lost 6 bases and the J gene lost 5 bases, with 9 bases spanning the gap.

V gene TRBV2 combines with J gene TRBJ2-7, with TRBD1 matching over 8 bases. CDR1 and CDR2 from the germline V gene are SNHLY and FYNNEI. The CDR3 has 14 amino acids. V gave up 8 bases and J gave up 5 bases; unmatched junction bases: 11. Here the CDR3 reads CASLGDRNPDEQYF. As DNA, the CDR3 is TGTGCCAGCCTGGGGGACAGGAATCCGGACGAGCAGTACTTC.

This clonotype showed up just once. V and J are TRBV24-1 and TRBJ1-5; tentative D call: TRBD1 (5 bases). Germline lookup yields CDR1 KGHDR and CDR2 SFDVKD. The CDR3 has 13 amino acids. The CDR3, as DNA: TGTGCTACCTGCCGGGGGAGCAATCAGCCCCAGCATTTT. It translates to CATCRGSNQPQHF.

The chain joins TRBV12-3 or TRBV12-4 to TRBJ2-7, with D unclear. Trimming left V 4 bases short and J 5 bases short, with 12 bases between. This CDR3 region has 13 residues. CDR3 DNA sequence: TGTGCCAGCAGTTCCCGTCCAGTTGACGAGCAGTACTTC. Its translation is CASSSRPVDEQYF.

The chain recombines TRBV10-3 with TRBJ2-7; D is ambiguous. The J call could be wrong; TRBJ2-1 is a better fit for the DNA end. Germline values: CDR1 ENHRY, CDR2 SYGVKD. The CDR3 has 16 residues. CDR3 coding DNA: TGTGCCATCAGTGAGTCGCAGGTCCTTACAATGGGAGAGCAGTTCTTC. The encoded protein is CAISESQVLTMGEQFF.

This clonotype was counted many times. This chain uses TRBV24-1 with TRBJ2-7, with a tentative D call TRBD1 (5 bases). This CDR3 is 16 amino acids long. The V gene's germline CDR1 is KGHDR and CDR2 SFDVKD. The V and J ends lost 3 bases and 2 bases respectively, with 16 bases between them. The CDR3 reads CATSDPLSDRAYEQYF. The CDR3 DNA sequence: TGTGCCACCAGTGATCCACTGAGTGACAGAGCCTACGAGCAGTACTTC.

This clonotype was detected a few times. The chain employs TRBV7-6 and TRBJ1-1; the D is unclear. The V end lost 4 bases, the J end lost 2 bases, and 8 bases lay between the germline ends. The CDR3 loop spans 13 amino acids. Germline-derived CDR1 and CDR2 are SGHVS and FNYEAQ. The CDR3 DNA sequence: TGTGCCAGCAGCTCCAAGAGCAACACTGAAGCTTTCTTT. This sequence encodes CASSSKSNTEAFF.

This clonotype is a singleton in its sample. The V gene is TRBV24-1, the J gene TRBJ2-7, with 12 bases aligning to TRBD1. This CDR3 region has 13 residues. The germline V gene has CDR1 KGHDR and CDR2 SFDVKD. J gave up 5 bases and V 9 bases, and 4 bases lay outside the gene matches. The CDR3 reads CATRDRGRDEQYF. The CDR3 DNA follows: TGTGCCACCCGGGACAGGGGGCGGGACGAGCAGTACTTC.

A word on this clonotype: This may come from a read error, since a much larger clone is one base off. V gene TRBV9 combines with J gene TRBJ1-2, with D maybe TRBD1 (5 bases). The CDR3 is 17 residues long. The germline CDR1 and CDR2 sequences are SGDLS and YYNGEE. The CDR3 loop is CASGVGDLQDGSYGYTF. CDR3 DNA sequence: TGTGCCAGCGGCGTAGGGGATCTCCAAGACGGCTCCTATGGCTACACCTTC. The full variable domain, rest sourced from reference TRBV9 and TRBJ1-2, is DSGVTQTPKHLITATGQRVTLRCSPRSGDLSVYWYQQSLDQGLQFLIQYYNGEERAKGNILERFSAQQFPDLHSELNLSSLELGDSALYFCASGVGDLQDGSYGYTFGSGTRLTVV.